The 21 T cell receptor beta chains presented below share a single source sample, sequenced in a study of cytomegalovirus exposure and HLA in healthy donors. The primer mix had 60 Vbeta and 13 Jbeta primers. The protocol was immunoSEQ multiplex PCR, while the TCRdb copy is restricted to in-frame clones and leaves out a portion. The sample contains 150,000 to 200,000 clones, roughly 87% of which appear only once. Material: PBMCs. Receptors originate from a boy aged 2-15 years in good health and CMV-seronegative.

This clone was seen once. CDR3 DNA sequence: TGTGCCAGCAGCCGTGGACTAGCGGGGGGGCGGGGCACAGATACGCAGTATTTT. Translating gives CASSRGLAGGRGTDTQYF. The rearrangement uses TRBV7-8 and TRBJ2-3, with 15 bases identical to TRBD2. J gave up 1 base and V 5 bases, and 7 bases lay outside the gene matches. The CDR3 runs 18 residues. Germline V gene lookup returns CDR1 SGHVS and CDR2 FQNEAQ.

The CDR3 DNA is TGTGCCAGCAGTCCCGAAGACAGGCCCCAGCCCCAGCATTTT. It translates to CASSPEDRPQPQHF. This chain joins TRBV6-5 and TRBJ1-5, with TRBD1 as a possible D gene (6 bases). This CDR3 region has 14 residues. The V end lost 5 bases, the J end lost 7 bases, and 15 bases lay between the germline ends. Germline V CDR1 and CDR2: MNHEY, SVGAGI.

DNA for the CDR3: TGTGCCAGCAGTTTTTGGCGAGTTCAGGCAACCTACAATGAGCAGTTCTTC. Its protein product is CASSFWRVQATYNEQFF. The V call is TRBV27, the J call TRBJ2-1; D unresolved. Germline-derived CDR1 and CDR2 are MNHEY and SMNVEV (reference sequence). V dropped 3 bases and J dropped 2 bases, with 17 bases sitting between them. This CDR3 spans 17 amino acids.

This clone was seen a single time. J is TRBJ2-7 and V is TRBV30; D is possibly TRBD1 (5 bases). The germline V and J ends were trimmed by 0 bases and 7 bases, with 13 bases remaining between them. This CDR3 has 13 amino acids. In germline, CDR1 is GTSNPN, CDR2 SVGIG (reference sequence). CDR3 nucleotides: TGTGCCTGGAGTGTACGACAGTTCGGTGAGCAGTACTTC. Encoded protein: CAWSVRQFGEQYF.

This clone was recorded only once. V and J are TRBV7-9 and TRBJ2-5, with 9 bases aligning to TRBD1. CDR3 length: 16 amino acids. Germline CDR1 is SEHNR and CDR2 is FQNEAQ (reference sequence). With 3 bases clipped from V and 4 bases from J, the junction kept 9 bases outside the gene matches. The CDR3 DNA sequence: TGTGCCAGCAGCTTTACCGGGACAGGGAAGGGAGAGACCCAGTACTTC. It encodes CASSFTGTGKGETQYF.

The genes are TRBV6-1 and TRBJ1-4; D gene uncertain. V was pared by 8 bases and J by 8 bases, with 21 bases between. The CDR3 contains 15 residues. Looked up from germline, CDR1 is MNHNS and CDR2 is SASEGT. The CDR3 is CASRREAYPGEKLFF. DNA for the CDR3: TGTGCCAGCCGGCGGGAGGCTTACCCCGGGGAAAAACTGTTTTTT.

The V and J genes are TRBV7-6 and TRBJ2-7; TRBD1 agrees at 9 bases. The CDR3 sequence is 14 residues long. Germline V CDR1 and CDR2: SGHVS, FNYEAQ. Trimming cost V 1 base and J 7 bases; bases outside gene matches: 5. CDR3 residues: CASSLGQGGLEQYF. The CDR3 nucleotides are TGTGCCAGCAGCTTAGGACAGGGGGGATTGGAGCAGTACTTC. The entire variable domain, with the rest obtained from reference TRBV7-6 and TRBJ2-7, is as follows: GAGVSQSPRYKVTKRGQDVALRCDPISGHVSLYWYRQALGQGPEFLTYFNYEAQQDKSGLPNDRFSAERPEGSISTLTIQRTEQRDSAMYRCASSLGQGGLEQYFGPGTRLTVT.

V and J are TRBV7-9 and TRBJ2-3; TRBD2 aligns across 7 bases. Germline lookup yields CDR1 SEHNR and CDR2 FQNEAQ (reference sequence). With 8 bases clipped from V and 0 bases from J, the junction kept 11 bases outside the gene matches. The CDR3 covers 16 residues. CDR3 in DNA: TGTGCCAGCGCCCGAGGCGGGGGATCTAGCACAGATACGCAGTATTTT. Translation gives CASARGGGSSTDTQYF.

The chain combines TRBV5-1 with TRBJ1-2; D possibly corresponds to TRBD1 (5 bases). CDR3 length equals 14 residues. Germline V gives CDR1 SGHRS, CDR2 YFSETQ. V dropped 2 bases and J dropped 3 bases, with 11 bases sitting between them. CDR3 in amino acids: CASSFQGTDYGYTF. The DNA for the CDR3 is TGCGCCAGCAGCTTCCAGGGCACGGACTATGGCTACACCTTC.

This clone was observed a handful of times. The chain carries TRBV5-1 and TRBJ1-4, with a tentative D call TRBD1 (6 bases). The CDR3 extends over 15 amino acids. The V gene's germline CDR1 is SGHRS and CDR2 YFSETQ. The V gene lost 3 bases and the J gene lost 7 bases, with 16 bases spanning the gap. The CDR3 region is CASSSLGGGSEKLFF. Written as DNA, the CDR3 is TGCGCCAGCAGCTCACTAGGGGGAGGGAGTGAAAAACTGTTTTTT.

The chain employs TRBV7-6 and TRBJ2-1, with D perhaps TRBD2 (6 bases). The CDR3 loop spans 16 amino acids. The germline gives CDR1 SGHVS, CDR2 FNYEAQ. V was shortened by 1 base and J by 4 bases, with 14 bases between the two germline ends. The CDR3 spells CASSLEVGLAYNEQFF. CDR3 sequence (DNA): TGTGCCAGCAGCTTAGAAGTCGGCCTAGCGTACAATGAGCAGTTCTTC.

V and J are TRBV27 and TRBJ2-3, with 10 bases identical to TRBD2. The germline V gene has CDR1 MNHEY and CDR2 SMNVEV (reference sequence). The V segment lost 3 bases and the J segment 4 bases; nucleotides outside the gene matches: 10. The CDR3 length is 17 residues. CDR3 sequence: CASSFLPIAGGSDTQYF. The CDR3 DNA is TGTGCCAGCAGTTTTCTCCCCATAGCGGGAGGTTCAGATACGCAGTATTTT.

The genes are TRBV9 and TRBJ2-2; D is perhaps TRBD1 (6 bases). The V gene lost 4 bases and the J gene lost 6 bases, with 13 bases spanning the gap. This CDR3 comprises 14 residues. Germline values: CDR1 SGDLS, CDR2 YYNGEE. The CDR3 reads CASSIYGQSGELFF. The CDR3 DNA reads as TGTGCCAGCAGCATCTACGGACAGTCCGGGGAGCTGTTTTTT.

This rearrangement joins TRBV6-6 to TRBJ2-7, with D possibly matching TRBD2 (6 bases). In germline, CDR1 is MNHNY, CDR2 SVGAGI (reference sequence). Trimming stripped 5 bases from V and 3 bases from J, with 8 bases between. The CDR3 sequence is 12 residues long. CDR3 DNA sequence: TGTGCCAGCAGTCGGGACTTCTACGAGCAGTACTTC. Translated: CASSRDFYEQYF.

The chain combines TRBV28 with TRBJ1-5; D unresolved. The CDR3 covers 14 residues. Germline CDR1 MDHEN, CDR2 SYDVKM. V was clipped by 5 bases and J by 4 bases, with 12 bases between them. The CDR3 region is CASSPPTQNQPQHF. CDR3 sequence (DNA): TGTGCCAGCAGTCCCCCAACCCAGAATCAGCCCCAGCATTTT. The full variable domain, completed using reference TRBV28 and TRBJ1-5, is DVKVTQSSRYLVKRTGEKVFLECVQDMDHENMFWYRQDPGLGLRLIYFSYDVKMKEKGDIPEGYSVSREKKERFSLILESASTNQTSMYLCASSPPTQNQPQHFGDGTRLSIL.

The gene calls are TRBV15 and TRBJ2-7; 7 bases match TRBD2. Losses at the gene ends were 0 bases for V and 0 bases for J; bases not matched to a gene: 2. CDR3 length equals 15 residues. Germline values: CDR1 LNHNV, CDR2 YYDKDF (reference sequence). The CDR3 region is CATSREPGGSYEQYF. CDR3 DNA sequence: TGTGCCACCAGCAGAGAACCGGGAGGCTCCTACGAGCAGTACTTC.

The V call is TRBV9, the J call TRBJ1-2, with 12 positions matching TRBD1. The germline V gene has CDR1 SGDLS and CDR2 YYNGEE. The V gene end was trimmed by 0 bases and the J gene end by 8 bases; junction bases not matched to a gene: 8. The CDR3 runs 16 residues. The CDR3 DNA reads as TGTGCCAGCAGCGTAGCCGGGACAGGGGGCGCGGAGGGCTACACCTTC. This translates into CASSVAGTGGAEGYTF.

The V and J genes are TRBV5-4 and TRBJ1-1; 8 nucleotides align to TRBD1. CDR1 is SGHNT and CDR2 is YYREEE in the germline V gene (reference sequence). J gave up 5 bases and V 0 bases, and 3 bases lay outside the gene matches. The CDR3 runs 14 residues. The CDR3 sequence: CASSLGQGLTEAFF. CDR3 DNA: TGTGCCAGCAGCTTGGGACAGGGGCTTACTGAAGCTTTCTTT. The full variable domain, with the rest looked up from reference TRBV5-4 and TRBJ1-1, is ETGVTQSPTHLIKTRGQQVTLRCSSQSGHNTVSWYQQALGQGPQFIFQYYREEENGRGNFPPRFSGLQFPNYSSELNVNALELDDSALYLCASSLGQGLTEAFFGQGTRLTVV.

This chain uses TRBV28 with TRBJ1-1; possible D gene TRBD1, 5 bases. This CDR3 has 15 residues. The V end lost 5 bases, the J end lost 2 bases, and 15 bases lay between the germline ends. Germline values: CDR1 MDHEN, CDR2 SYDVKM. CDR3 loop: CASSPGGGLNTEAFF. The DNA of the CDR3 is TGTGCCAGCAGTCCGGGGGGGGGACTAAACACTGAAGCTTTCTTT.

The chain carries TRBV5-1 and TRBJ2-2; TRBD2 matches at 9 bases. V gave up 4 bases and J gave up 6 bases; unmatched junction bases: 7. The CDR3 loop spans 15 amino acids. Germline assignment: CDR1 SGHRS and CDR2 YFSETQ. Here the CDR3 reads CASSTGLAFPGELFF. The DNA of the CDR3 is TGCGCCAGCAGCACGGGACTAGCTTTCCCCGGGGAGCTGTTTTTT.

Only a few counts were recorded for this clone. The chain employs TRBV2 and TRBJ1-1; maybe TRBD1 (5 bases). Trimming took off 4 bases at V and 6 bases at J, with 15 bases between the two ends. Per the germline V gene, CDR1 is SNHLY and CDR2 is FYNNEI. The CDR3 extends over 14 amino acids. The CDR3 bases are TGTGCCAGCAGTGCCAGGGCACTGGATGCTGAAGCTTTCTTT. Amino acids: CASSARALDAEAFF.